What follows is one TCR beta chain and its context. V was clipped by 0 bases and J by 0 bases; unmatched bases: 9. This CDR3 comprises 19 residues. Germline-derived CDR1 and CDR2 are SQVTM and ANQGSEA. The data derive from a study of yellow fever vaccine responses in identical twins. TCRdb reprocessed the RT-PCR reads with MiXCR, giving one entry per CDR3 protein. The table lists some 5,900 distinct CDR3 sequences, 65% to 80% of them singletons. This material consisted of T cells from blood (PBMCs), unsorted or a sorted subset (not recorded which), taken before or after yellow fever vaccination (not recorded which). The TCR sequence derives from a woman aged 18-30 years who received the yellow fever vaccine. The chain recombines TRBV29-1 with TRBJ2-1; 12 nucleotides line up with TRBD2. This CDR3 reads CSVEDRGLAGSSSYNEQFF. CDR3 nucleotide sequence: TGCAGCGTTGAAGATCGTGGACTAGCGGGGTCGAGCTCCTACAATGAGCAGTTCTTC.